Listed below are T cell receptor beta chains from one sample, sequenced in a study of OX40 agonist ivuxolimab in advanced cancers. The method was immunoSEQ multiplex PCR; TCRdb's version includes in-frame clones alone and lacks a portion of them. Of more than 65,000 clones listed, over 75% are singletons. Sequenced here: CD4+ or CD8+ T cells sorted from blood, sampled in a trial of the OX40 agonist ivuxolimab. The receptors were gathered from an adult with an advanced solid tumor such as melanoma, head and neck, liver or kidney cancer. Both conserved end residues are part of each CDR3. Fields, in order: J gene, clone size, V gene, D gene, CDR3 protein, CDR3 DNA. The D gene is left open where the match is weak. Only part of the rows carry a size: once, few, many, or a class if the clone is expanded.

>TRBJ1-6|NA|TRBV5-1|NA
CASSLGLDNSPLHF
TGCGCCAGCAGCTTGGGACTGGATAATTCACCCCTCCACTTT
>TRBJ1-2|NA|TRBV7-6|NA
CASSLRGLSYGYTF
TGTGCCAGCAGCTTAAGGGGCTTGTCCTATGGCTACACCTTC
>TRBJ1-2|once|TRBV7-8|NA
CASSFRVDYGYTF
TGTGCCAGCAGCTTCAGGGTCGACTATGGCTACACCTTC
>TRBJ2-2|NA|TRBV4-3|NA
CASSQLVTNTGELFF
TGCGCCAGCAGCCAACTAGTCACGAACACCGGGGAGCTGTTTTTT
>TRBJ1-6|NA|TRBV30|NA
CAWSGALGGNSPLHF
TGTGCCTGGAGTGGGGCCCTCGGGGGCAATTCACCCCTCCACTTT
>TRBJ2-2|NA|TRBV9|TRBD2
CASSPTSTTGELFF
TGTGCCAGCAGCCCGACTAGCACCACCGGGGAGCTGTTTTTT
>TRBJ1-1|once|TRBV30|NA
CAWSPWGGNTEAFF
TGTGCCTGGAGCCCTTGGGGGGGGAACACTGAAGCTTTCTTT
>TRBJ1-4|NA|TRBV27|NA
CASSRFYAATNEKLFF
TGTGCCAGCAGTCGATTTTATGCCGCAACTAATGAAAAACTGTTTTTT
>TRBJ1-2|NA|TRBV23-1|NA
CASSQIFISANYGYTF
TGCGCCAGCAGTCAAATATTTATATCTGCTAACTATGGCTACACCTTC
>TRBJ2-7|NA|TRBV5-4|NA
CASSLDRHYEQYF
TGTGCCAGCAGCTTGGACAGGCACTACGAGCAGTACTTC
>TRBJ2-4|NA|TRBV19|NA
CASKGVLQGNIQYF
TGTGCCAGTAAAGGGGTACTACAGGGAAACATTCAGTACTTC
>TRBJ1-5|NA|TRBV6-5|NA
CASSYSPGSGNQPQHF
TGTGCCAGCAGTTACTCGCCAGGGTCGGGCAATCAGCCCCAGCATTTT
>TRBJ1-4|NA|TRBV5-8|NA
CASSFWRGGRDEKLFF
NA
>TRBJ1-4|NA|TRBV7-2|NA
CASSGPNEKLFF
TGTGCCAGCAGCGGACCCAATGAAAAACTGTTTTTT
>TRBJ2-1|NA|TRBV5-1|NA
CASSLGTGVEQFF
TGCGCCAGCAGCTTGGGAACCGGGGTAGAGCAGTTCTTC
>TRBJ2-7|NA|TRBV12-5|TRBD1
CASGFWRYRDRGLNEQYF
TGTGCTAGTGGTTTCTGGAGGTACCGGGACAGGGGTCTCAACGAGCAGTACTTC
>TRBJ2-3|NA|TRBV6-5|NA
CASRTPSGLGSQYF
TGTGCCAGCAGGACTCCCTCGGGTTTGGGCTCGCAGTATTTT
>TRBJ2-1|NA|TRBV7-2|TRBD2
CASSLVALAGGGNEQFF
TGTGCCAGCAGCTTAGTCGCCCTAGCGGGGGGGGGCAATGAGCAGTTCTTC
>TRBJ1-2|NA|TRBV6-5|TRBD1
CGTGQAVGYGYTF
TGTGGTACAGGACAGGCTGTCGGTTATGGCTACACCTTC
>TRBJ1-2|NA|TRBV14|NA
CASSQNQGAYGYTF
TGTGCCAGCAGCCAAAATCAGGGTGCCTATGGCTACACCTTC
>TRBJ2-5|NA|TRBV2|NA
CASSDRTAGLWAQYF
TGTGCCAGCAGTGACAGGACGGCGGGTTTATGGGCCCAGTACTTC
>TRBJ2-2|NA|TRBV6-1|NA
CASSPGNDDGELFF
TGTGCCAGCAGTCCGGGGAATGATGACGGGGAGCTGTTTTTT
>TRBJ2-5|NA|TRBV10-3|TRBD1
CAIRGDRGRQETQYF
TGTGCCATCAGGGGGGACAGGGGGCGCCAAGAGACCCAGTACTTC
>TRBJ1-3|NA|TRBV5-1|NA
CASSLGATYSGNTIYF
TGCGCCAGCAGCTTGGGGGCAACCTACTCTGGAAACACCATATATTTT
>TRBJ2-7|NA|TRBV9|TRBD1
CASSISPSGTGALEQYF
TGTGCCAGCAGCATCTCCCCTTCCGGGACAGGGGCCCTCGAGCAGTACTTC
>TRBJ2-7|NA|TRBV21-1|NA
CASRGEYYEQYF
TGTGCCAGCAGGGGAGAGTACTACGAGCAGTACTTC
>TRBJ1-2|NA|TRBV30|NA
CAWNSLRSYGYTF
TGTGCCTGGAACAGCTTACGGTCCTATGGCTACACCTTC
>TRBJ1-2|few|TRBV5-1|NA
CASSLTNYGYTF
TGCGCCAGCAGCTTGACGAACTATGGCTACACCTTC
>TRBJ2-7|NA|TRBV19|TRBD2
CASSTLAGAPYEQYF
TGTGCCAGTAGTACACTAGCGGGGGCACCCTACGAGCAGTACTTC
>TRBJ1-6|NA|TRBV6-1|NA
CASTPMQGRSPLHF
TGTGCCAGCACCCCGATGCAGGGAAGATCACCCCTCCACTTT
>TRBJ2-7|NA|TRBV5-1|NA
CASSSPELGGSYEQYF
TGCGCCAGCAGCTCTCCAGAGTTAGGGGGGTCCTACGAGCAGTACTTC
>TRBJ2-5|NA|TRBV13|NA
CASSLGASSATQYF
TGTGCCAGCAGCTTAGGGGCTAGCTCGGCGACCCAGTACTTC
>TRBJ1-6|NA|TRBV30|NA
CAWSNFQNSPLHF
TGTGCCTGGAGCAATTTCCAGAATTCACCCCTCCACTTT
>TRBJ2-1|NA|TRBV25-1|NA
CASTQVPGYNEQFF
TGTGCCAGTACCCAGGTCCCAGGCTACAATGAGCAGTTCTTC
>TRBJ2-3|NA|TRBV5-1|NA
CASTDRQTTTDTQYF
TGCGCCAGCACCGACCGTCAGACAACCACAGATACGCAGTATTTT
>TRBJ2-7|NA|TRBV18|NA
CASSPSRGEQYF
TGTGCCAGCTCACCCTCGAGGGGGGAGCAGTACTTC
>TRBJ2-6|NA|TRBV19|NA
CASSSPRGARAGANVLTF
TGTGCCAGTAGTTCGCCTAGGGGCGCGAGGGCTGGGGCCAACGTCCTGACTTTC
>TRBJ2-7|NA|TRBV6-6|TRBD1
CASSPGQGSYEQYF
TGTGCCAGCAGCCCGGGACAGGGGTCCTACGAGCAGTACTTC
>TRBJ2-2|NA|TRBV6-6|NA
CASRKGSTGELFF
TGTGCCAGCAGGAAGGGTAGCACCGGGGAGCTGTTTTTT
>TRBJ2-1|once|TRBV4-2|NA
CASSQDLANLYNEQFF
TGTGCCAGCAGCCAAGATTTAGCAAACCTATACAATGAGCAGTTCTTC
>TRBJ1-2|NA|TRBV14|NA
CASSFDSDYGYTF
TGTGCCAGCAGTTTCGACAGTGATTATGGCTACACCTTC
>TRBJ2-5|NA|TRBV6-5|TRBD1
CASSSPRTGGGETQYF
TGTGCCAGCAGTTCACCTCGGACAGGGGGCGGGGAGACCCAGTACTTC
>TRBJ2-1|once|TRBV5-1|NA
CASSLEAGPYNEQFF
TGCGCCAGCAGCTTGGAGGCAGGACCCTACAATGAGCAGTTCTTC
>TRBJ2-3|NA|TRBV14|TRBD2
CASSRGTSGRLDTQYF
TGTGCCAGCAGCCGGGGTACTAGCGGGAGGTTAGATACGCAGTATTTT
>TRBJ1-5|NA|TRBV30|TRBD1
CAWTTGLSNQPQHF
TGTGCCTGGACGACAGGGTTAAGCAATCAGCCCCAGCATTTT
>TRBJ1-5|NA|TRBV30|TRBD1
CAWSVRRQGQGQPQHF
TGTGCCTGGAGTGTACGTAGACAGGGGCAGGGTCAGCCCCAGCATTTT
>TRBJ2-5|once|TRBV6-1|NA
CASRSRGISETQYF
TGTGCCAGCAGGTCCCGGGGAATATCAGAGACCCAGTACTTC
>TRBJ2-3|NA|TRBV7-8|TRBD2
CASTPIRRTRLSTDTQYF
TGTGCCAGCACCCCGATTAGGAGGACTAGATTAAGCACAGATACGCAGTATTTT
>TRBJ1-1|NA|TRBV6-5|NA
CASSYSGRHLNTEAFF
TGTGCCAGCAGTTACTCTGGTAGACACCTTAACACTGAAGCTTTCTTT
>TRBJ1-5|NA|TRBV9|TRBD1
CASSDTGASNQPQHF
TGTGCCAGCTCCGATACAGGGGCCAGCAATCAGCCCCAGCATTTT
>TRBJ2-2|NA|TRBV11-2|TRBD2
CASSLISGGANTGELFF
TGTGCCAGCAGCCTCATTAGCGGGGGGGCCAACACCGGGGAGCTGTTTTTT
>TRBJ1-5|NA|TRBV19|NA
CASSNPDQVGNQPQHF
TGTGCCAGTAGTAACCCGGACCAGGTAGGCAATCAGCCCCAGCATTTT
>TRBJ1-1|NA|TRBV19|NA
CASSIGRTNTEAFF
TGTGCCAGTAGTATAGGACGTACGAACACTGAAGCTTTCTTT
>TRBJ1-1|few|TRBV29-1|NA
CSAQDGNTEAFF
TGCAGCGCGCAGGACGGGAACACTGAAGCTTTCTTT
>TRBJ1-2|NA|TRBV5-4|TRBD1
CASSLGGFNYGYTF
TGTGCCAGCAGCTTAGGGGGCTTCAACTATGGCTACACCTTC